This T cell receptor (beta chain) was sequenced for a study of T cell repertoires in cytomegalovirus infection (dated by TCRdb to between 2017 and 2020). For the wider study: Recently identified HLA-C-restricted CMV epitopes, whose presentation resists viral immunomodulation, were targeted by peptide stimulations together with well-studied HLA-B-restricted epitopes. The HLA type of each donor mattered for the analysis, because public TCR beta signatures pointed to carriage of CMV infection along with the matching HLA type. The research as a whole found: Carriers of CMV infection plus the relevant HLA type were discriminated by the cumulative frequency of public TCR beta family members in the study cohort and in an independent approximately 400-donor cohort. The ex vivo response was dominated by HLA-C-restricted CMV-specific TCR beta clonotypes, which also provided the single most frequent clonotype in two of eight donors.

Turning to this clonotype: Its antigen remains undetermined. Per-nucleotide qualities are absent, and no much larger clonotype sits a single base away.

At the junction V is shortened by 6 bases and J by 6 bases; bases outside the gene matches: 7. The CDR3, from cysteine to phenylalanine, totals 13 residues. CDR3 DNA is the only sequence kept; it has 39 bases, read in frame from the first base. For CDR1 and CDR2, the germline V gene lists MDHEN and SYDVKM. Sequencing relied on an Illumina HiSeq 1500. TCRdb reworked the public reads: Q25 trimming with fastp, MiXCR clone assembly, productive beta chains retained. Rows with one shared CDR3 protein collapse into an entry with the most common genes and DNA. This sample comprises some 350,000 distinct CDR3 sequences, about a third of them detected only once. About 13% of the sample is held by the ten biggest clonotypes. The treatment or condition label corresponds to: in vitro stimulation with specific CMV peptide epitopes to enrich CMV-specific T cells.

Sequenced material: cultured PBMCs, taken from culture after CMV antigen stimulation. The origin of this receptor is a human donor in good health (CMV status not recorded). Some clones in this sample may be carry-over from other donors' samples. This receptor chain uses TRBV28 and TRBJ2-5, with 7 bases matching TRBD1. This receptor has the CDR3 CASSTTGLQTQYF. In nucleotide form, the sequence is TGTGCCAGCAGCACGACAGGGTTACAGACCCAGTACTTC. The variable domain in full, with residues beyond the CDR3 obtained from the reference TRBV28 and TRBJ2-5 genes, is DVKVTQSSRYLVKRTGEKVFLECVQDMDHENMFWYRQDPGLGLRLIYFSYDVKMKEKGDIPEGYSVSREKKERFSLILESASTNQTSMYLCASSTTGLQTQYFGPGTRLLVL.